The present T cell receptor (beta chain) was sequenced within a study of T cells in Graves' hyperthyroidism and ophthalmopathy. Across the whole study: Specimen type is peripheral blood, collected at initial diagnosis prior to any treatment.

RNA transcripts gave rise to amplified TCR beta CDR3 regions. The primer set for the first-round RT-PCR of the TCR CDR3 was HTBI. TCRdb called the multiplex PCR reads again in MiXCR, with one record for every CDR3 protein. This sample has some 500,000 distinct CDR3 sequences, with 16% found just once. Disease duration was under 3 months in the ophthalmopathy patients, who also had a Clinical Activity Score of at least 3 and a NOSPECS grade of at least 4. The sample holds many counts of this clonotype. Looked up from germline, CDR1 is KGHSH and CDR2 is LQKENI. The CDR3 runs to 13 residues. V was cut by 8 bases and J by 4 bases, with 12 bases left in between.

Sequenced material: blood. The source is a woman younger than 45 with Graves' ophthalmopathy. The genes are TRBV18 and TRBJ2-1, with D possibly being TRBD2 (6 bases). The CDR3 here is CASDPGRYNEQFF. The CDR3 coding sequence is TGTGCCAGCGATCCGGGGAGGTACAATGAGCAGTTCTTC.